This T cell receptor beta chain appears in the sequencing data of a study of T-cell reconstitution after alpha-beta-depleted transplantation in children. The J segment lost 8 bases and the V segment lost 0 bases, leaving 8 bases of the junction unmatched. The CDR3 consists of 15 residues. CDR1 is SGDLS and CDR2 is YYNGEE in the germline V gene. The library targeted TCRbeta and was prepared with unique molecular identifiers. In TCRdb, the PCR reads were re-called with MiXCR into one record per CDR3 protein. The sample contains about 98,000 distinct CDR3 sequences, 23% of which appear only once. Study-wide results and caveats: When one year had passed after transplant, most T-cell counts and diversity came from newly produced T cells. Where some patients showed high TCRbeta diversity at day 60, it came from recipient T cells and thymic progenitors that had survived. By about two months after transplant, alpha-beta T cells reportedly arose from several hundred graft clones that had expanded.

This clonotype has a handful of counts. As yet, its antigen is unknown. The specimen comprised PBMCs, sampled before TCRalphabeta/CD19-depleted stem cell transplant. This TCR was recovered from a boy younger than 10 with acute lymphoblastic leukemia, due to receive a stem cell transplant. The chain has TRBV9 and TRBJ2-1, with 7 bases that match TRBD2. The CDR3 spells CASSVGPLTSYEQFF. The CDR3 DNA reads as TGTGCCAGCAGCGTAGGTCCTCTGACTAGCTATGAGCAGTTCTTC.